This T cell receptor beta chain was sequenced during a study of T cells in Graves' hyperthyroidism and ophthalmopathy. Deletions cut 3 bases from V and 5 bases from J, with 16 bases between. The CDR3 loop spans 14 amino acids. The germline CDR1 and CDR2 sequences are GTSNPN and SVGIG (reference sequence). For ophthalmopathy patients, the Clinical Activity Score was at least 3 and the NOSPECS grade at least 4; duration was under 3 months. The study left out patients who had uncontrolled infection, other autoimmune disease, pregnancy or lactation. Clinical symptoms, serum thyroxine and TRAb, thyroid ultrasound and orbital computed tomography were used for the diagnoses. A roughly 10 ml volume of fresh peripheral blood provided the PBMCs. Researchers amplified the TCR beta CDR3 regions from RNA transcripts. First-round RT-PCR with HTBI primers amplified the TCR CDR3 region. TCRdb redid the calling of the multiplex PCR reads with MiXCR, one entry per CDR3 protein. The sample contains some 320,000 distinct CDR3 sequences, roughly 13% of which appear only once.

This chain connects TRBV30 to TRBJ2-5; D unclear. Sample: blood. The receptor's source is a middle-aged woman with Graves' ophthalmopathy. The CDR3 loop reads CAWSPQGIAETQYF. The CDR3 DNA reads as TGTGCCTGGAGCCCTCAAGGTATCGCGGAGACCCAGTACTTC.